These 20 T cell receptor beta chains came from one sample sequenced in a study of cytomegalovirus exposure and HLA in healthy donors. PCR amplification relied on 60 Vbeta primers (plus 13 Jbeta primers). Generated by immunoSEQ multiplex PCR, the TCRdb table keeps only in-frame clones and is missing some. Here the sample spans around 180,000 clones, less than 80% being singletons. The sample was PBMCs. These receptor sequences come from a woman aged 40 to 55 in good health and CMV-seronegative.

In this sample, this clone turned up a few times. This rearrangement joins TRBV5-6 to TRBJ2-1; 10 bases map to TRBD2. The junction had 4 bases not matched to a gene; V was cut back by 1 base and J by 3 bases. The germline V gene encodes CDR1 SGHDT and CDR2 YYEEEE. CDR3 length: 16 residues. CDR3: CASSLYRTSGYNEQFF. In DNA, the CDR3 is TGTGCCAGCAGCTTGTATAGGACTAGCGGCTACAATGAGCAGTTCTTC. Full variable domain (rest looked up from reference TRBV5-6 and TRBJ2-1): DAGVTQSPTHLIKTRGQQVTLRCSPKSGHDTVSWYQQALGQGPQFIFQYYEEEERQRGNFPDRFSGHQFPNYSSELNVNALLLGDSALYLCASSLYRTSGYNEQFFGPGTRLTVL.

This clone has more than one count but fewer than ten. J is TRBJ2-5 and V is TRBV6-5, with 9 bases that match TRBD1. This CDR3 spans 14 amino acids. Trimming cost V 6 bases and J 4 bases; bases outside gene matches: 6. Germline values: CDR1 MNHEY, CDR2 SVGAGI. Here the CDR3 reads CASRTGGAAETQYF. CDR3 coding DNA: TGTGCCAGCAGAACAGGGGGCGCGGCAGAGACCCAGTACTTC.

This clone was found a few times. The V and J genes are TRBV9 and TRBJ1-1; D perhaps matches TRBD1 (6 bases). The CDR3 runs to 14 residues. With 5 bases removed from V and 1 base from J, the gap between germline ends came to 12 bases. Germline V CDR1 and CDR2: SGDLS, YYNGEE. As DNA, the CDR3 is TGTGCCAGCAGTGGCACAGGGAAGAACACTGAAGCTTTCTTT. Its translation: CASSGTGKNTEAFF. Variable domain in full (rest from reference TRBV9 and TRBJ1-1): DSGVTQTPKHLITATGQRVTLRCSPRSGDLSVYWYQQSLDQGLQFLIQYYNGEERAKGNILERFSAQQFPDLHSELNLSSLELGDSALYFCASSGTGKNTEAFFGQGTRLTVV.

The chain carries TRBV10-3 and TRBJ2-5, with D maybe TRBD1 (6 bases). Looked up from germline, CDR1 is ENHRY and CDR2 is SYGVKD. Trimming cost V 5 bases and J 5 bases, with 12 bases left between them. The CDR3 is made up of 13 amino acids. The CDR3 region has the DNA TGTGCCATCAGTCAGGGGCTGAGGGAGACCCAGTACTTC. It codes for CAISQGLRETQYF.

The chain combines TRBV5-1 with TRBJ2-1; a weak D match, TRBD2 (5 bases). This CDR3 contains 12 residues. V lost 4 bases and J 6 bases, leaving 8 bases between the germline ends. Germline CDR1 is SGHRS and CDR2 is YFSETQ. This CDR3 reads CASSTGINEQFF. The CDR3 coding sequence is TGCGCCAGCAGCACGGGGATCAATGAGCAGTTCTTC.

This chain links TRBV5-1 with TRBJ2-1; D unresolved. Germline lookup yields CDR1 SGHRS and CDR2 YFSETQ. The CDR3 contains 12 residues. Trimming stripped 2 bases from V and 10 bases from J, with 10 bases between. The CDR3 loop is CASSFFATEQFF. CDR3 coding DNA: TGCGCCAGCAGCTTCTTCGCCACAGAGCAGTTCTTC.

This rearrangement joins TRBV5-6 to TRBJ1-1; weak D call: TRBD1 (5 bases). The V and J ends lost 7 bases and 3 bases respectively, with 10 bases between them. CDR1 is SGHDT, CDR2 YYEEEE, per germline. The CDR3 totals 12 residues. Here the CDR3 reads CASQWGDTEAFF. The CDR3, as DNA: TGTGCCAGCCAGTGGGGGGACACTGAAGCTTTCTTT.

This clone appeared a few times. V is TRBV30 and J is TRBJ1-6; D remains ambiguous. The CDR3 runs to 13 residues. Germline V lookup: CDR1 GTSNPN, CDR2 SVGIG (reference sequence). V was pared by 1 base and J by 7 bases, with 8 bases between. The CDR3: CAWSAGLNSPLHF. The CDR3, as DNA: TGTGCCTGGAGTGCCGGACTGAATTCACCCCTCCACTTT.

V and J are TRBV7-9 and TRBJ2-1, with D maybe TRBD2 (5 bases). Trimming pared 5 bases from V and 5 bases from J, leaving 16 bases between. CDR3 size: 15 residues. Germline CDR1 and CDR2: SEHNR and FQNEAQ (reference sequence). CDR3 nucleotide sequence: TGTGCCAGCAGCAAACTAGGCGTCGTCGACAATGAGCAGTTCTTC. Translating gives CASSKLGVVDNEQFF.

The chain couples TRBV6-5 to TRBJ1-6, with TRBD1 as a possible D gene (5 bases). V lost 5 bases to trimming and J lost 6 bases, with 14 bases between them. The CDR3 is made up of 15 amino acids. CDR1 is MNHEY, CDR2 SVGAGI, per germline. CDR3: CASSVSVQANSPLHF. CDR3 DNA sequence: TGTGCCAGCAGTGTCTCGGTACAGGCTAATTCACCCCTCCACTTT.

V usage is TRBV7-2 and J usage is TRBJ2-7; D is uncertain. Germline V gene lookup returns CDR1 SGHTA and CDR2 FQGNSA. This CDR3 region has 14 residues. Trimming took 2 bases from V and 4 from J, leaving 12 bases between them. The CDR3 DNA is TGTGCCAGCAGCTTATTCCGCTCCACTTACGAGCAGTACTTC. Protein product: CASSLFRSTYEQYF. The complete variable domain, with remaining parts taken from reference TRBV7-2 and TRBJ2-7, reads GAGVSQSPSNKVTEKGKDVELRCDPISGHTALYWYRQSLGQGLEFLIYFQGNSAPDKSGLPSDRFSAERTGGSVSTLTIQRTQQEDSAVYLCASSLFRSTYEQYFGPGTRLTVT.

The CDR3 region has the DNA TGTGCCAGCAGCTTAGGGAGTGCAGGGAGGAATTCACCCCTCCACTTT. Encoded protein: CASSLGSAGRNSPLHF. J is TRBJ1-6 and V is TRBV7-2; the D gene is possibly TRBD1 (5 bases). V shed 1 base and J shed 7 bases, with 14 bases lying between them. Germline loops: CDR1 SGHTA, CDR2 FQGNSA. This CDR3 contains 16 residues.

The chain employs TRBV5-4 and TRBJ1-4; 9 bases agree with TRBD1. Germline V gives CDR1 SGHNT, CDR2 YYREEE (reference sequence). V lost 4 bases, J lost 7 bases, and 8 bases stayed unmatched. The CDR3 length is 15 residues. The CDR3 DNA is TGTGCCAGCAGCGGACCGGACAGGGGAAGTGAAAAACTGTTTTTT. It translates to CASSGPDRGSEKLFF.

This clone has a handful of counts. CDR3 DNA: TGTGCCAGCAGTGAAAGGGCAGGGGGCAATCAGCCCCAGCATTTT. Its translation is CASSERAGGNQPQHF. The chain has TRBV2 and TRBJ1-5; tentatively, D is TRBD1 (6 bases). Trimming cost V 2 bases and J 2 bases, with 10 bases left between them. CDR3 length: 15 residues. The germline CDR1 and CDR2 sequences are SNHLY and FYNNEI.

CDR3 nucleotide sequence: TGTGCCAGCAGTACCTTGACAGGGAACACTGAAGCTTTCTTT. This codes for CASSTLTGNTEAFF. This chain links TRBV6-5 with TRBJ1-1; D perhaps matches TRBD1 (6 bases). Germline V CDR1 and CDR2: MNHEY, SVGAGI. Trimming left V 5 bases short and J 1 base short, with 11 bases between. The CDR3 runs to 14 residues.

This clone has ten or more counts. The rearrangement joins TRBV4-3 to TRBJ2-7; a possible D gene is TRBD2 (6 bases). Germline CDR1 reads LGHNA; CDR2 reads YSLEER. V shed 4 bases and J shed 5 bases, with 18 bases lying between them. This CDR3 is 15 amino acids long. The CDR3 here is CASSRSGASEHEQYF. In DNA, the CDR3 is TGCGCCAGCAGCCGTAGTGGGGCTAGCGAACACGAGCAGTACTTC.

The genes are TRBV30 and TRBJ2-3, with 11 bases aligning to TRBD2. Germline V gene data show CDR1 as GTSNPN and CDR2 as SVGIG (reference sequence). This CDR3 contains 13 residues. V lost 4 bases to trimming and J lost 4 bases; unmatched junction nucleotides: 1. The CDR3 bases are TGTGCCTGGAATAGCGGGGGGGCAGATACGCAGTATTTT. This codes for CAWNSGGADTQYF.

This chain connects TRBV6-5 to TRBJ1-2; 9 nucleotides agree with TRBD1. This CDR3 region has 14 residues. With 5 bases clipped from V and 5 bases from J, the junction kept 6 bases outside the gene matches. Per the germline V gene, CDR1 is MNHEY and CDR2 is SVGAGI. The CDR3 nucleotides read TGTGCCAGCAGTCCCGGGACAGGGAGGTATGGCTACACCTTC. Its translation is CASSPGTGRYGYTF.

The chain joins TRBV6-1 to TRBJ1-2, with D hard to call. CDR1 and CDR2 from the germline V gene are MNHNS and SASEGT. Trimming left V 2 bases short and J 4 bases short, with 8 bases between. CDR3 length: 13 residues. CDR3 sequence: CASSENPSYGYTF. The DNA of the CDR3 is TGTGCCAGCAGTGAAAATCCTAGCTATGGCTACACCTTC.

This clone turned up a few times. V and J are TRBV5-6 and TRBJ1-1; TRBD1 is a possible D gene (6 bases). V lost 3 bases, J lost 6 bases, and 15 bases lay in between. This CDR3 has 14 residues. CDR1 SGHDT and CDR2 YYEEEE come from the germline V gene. The CDR3 bases are TGTGCCAGCAGCTCCGGACAGCGAATCGCTGAAGCTTTCTTT. Its protein product is CASSSGQRIAEAFF.